This T cell receptor (beta chain) was retrieved from a study of T cells in Graves' hyperthyroidism and ophthalmopathy. Amplified TCR beta CDR3 regions came from RNA transcripts. An initial round of RT-PCR targeting the TCR CDR3 relied on the HTBI primer set. TCRdb redid the calling of the multiplex PCR reads with MiXCR, one entry per CDR3 protein. The sample records some 460,000 distinct CDR3 sequences, 15% to 17% being singletons. The sample holds many counts of this clonotype. Its antigen is not known. Study observations and caveats: Patients with ophthalmopathy were separated from those with stable hyperthyroidism by a 13 V-J model. In blood, most of the thyroid clonotypes expanded above 0.001 were also present.

CDR3 length: 14 residues. The germline V gene has CDR1 SGHTA and CDR2 FQGNSA. V lost 3 bases and J lost 10; bases outside the gene matches: 8. Researchers defined stable Graves' hyperthyroidism as no ophthalmopathy progression within 18 months. The chain is built from TRBV7-2 and TRBJ2-1; TRBD2 matches 8 bases. Sequenced: blood. This sequence was found in a woman aged 18-35 years with Graves' hyperthyroidism. CDR3 bases: TGTGCCAGCAGCTTCAGTCAGCGGGGGATGGAGCAGTTCTTC. Translated, it gives CASSFSQRGMEQFF.